The clone carrying this T cell receptor beta chain has just a few counts. These data are taken from a study of shared clonotypes between healthy human individuals. Profiled with immunoSEQ multiplex PCR; TCRdb holds only in-frame clones, not every one. The data contain about 480,000 clones, 79% of them seen just once; the ten biggest clones take up over 10%. Sequenced sample: PBMCs. The TCR originated in a woman aged 40-49 years in good health. Some clones in this sample may be carry-over from other donors' samples.

In DNA form, the CDR3 reads TGTGCCAGCAGCTTTGGGGTGGGAGCAACTAATGAAAAACTGTTTTTT. As protein: CASSFGVGATNEKLFF. This chain links TRBV7-9 with TRBJ1-4, with D unclear. The CDR3 spans 16 residues. V lost 3 bases and J lost 0, with 11 bases in between. Germline CDR1 and CDR2: SEHNR and FQNEAQ (reference sequence).